The T cell receptor (beta chain) described here comes from a study of blood T cells in healthy people across ages. Using a J-beta primer mix together with a sample-barcoded 5' primer, a second PCR was run for roughly 7 to 11 cycles. TCRdb analysed the 5' RACE reads with MiXCR anew, one entry per CDR3 protein. The sample gives 650,000 to 800,000 distinct CDR3 sequences, around two fifths of which show up once; nearly 20% is in the top ten. Germline V gives CDR1 MDHEN, CDR2 SYDVKM. The length of the CDR3 is 18 residues. V dropped 3 bases and J dropped 2; count of bases not matched to a gene: 11. Donors were healthy Caucasian individuals from Russia aged roughly 6 to 90. In its sample, this clonotype was seen many times. Its specificity is not known. Study outcomes and limitations: It was the long-lived donors that had more naive CD4+ cells and higher diversity than aged donors. Diversity of TCR beta correlated strongly with naive T cell percentage. Using unsorted PBMCs precluded a conclusive naive versus antigen-experienced comparison.

The sample consisted of blood. This TCR was sampled from a man aged 55-75 years in good health. The chain couples TRBV28 to TRBJ2-1; TRBD2 matches at 9 bases. CDR3 sequence (DNA): TGTGCCAGCAGTTTTTGGTCTAGCGGGACCAAGACCTACAATGAGCAGTTCTTC. The encoded protein is CASSFWSSGTKTYNEQFF.